This T cell receptor (beta chain) emerged from a study of CD8 T cells in ankylosing spondylitis. Making the TCR beta libraries involved quantitative 5'-RACE with molecular barcodes. One entry per CDR3 protein, called by TCRdb with MiXCR from the 5' RACE reads. The sample shows about 200,000 distinct CDR3 sequences, about 13% of them seen only once. This CDR3 spans 14 amino acids. From germline, CDR1 is LNHDA and CDR2 SQIVND (reference sequence). The germline V and J ends were trimmed by 5 bases and 7 bases, with 18 bases remaining between them. This clonotype showed up just a few times. Antigen: not known. Study results and caveats: As reported, disease-linked clones showed significant enrichment in matched ankylosing spondylitis synovial fluid. What seemed typical of ankylosing spondylitis blood was a TCR beta motif built from under 10 highly homologous variants. Relatively rare in peripheral blood, disease-linked clones were also CD8+.

Source material: blood, either unsorted or a sorted T cell fraction (not recorded which). The TCR was taken from a male donor with ankylosing spondylitis or in good health (not recorded which). This sequence joins TRBV19 and TRBJ2-7; D is unresolved. CDR3 sequence reads: CASSAPAKQREQYF. The CDR3 bases are TGTGCCAGTAGTGCGCCGGCAAAGCAAAGGGAGCAGTACTTC.